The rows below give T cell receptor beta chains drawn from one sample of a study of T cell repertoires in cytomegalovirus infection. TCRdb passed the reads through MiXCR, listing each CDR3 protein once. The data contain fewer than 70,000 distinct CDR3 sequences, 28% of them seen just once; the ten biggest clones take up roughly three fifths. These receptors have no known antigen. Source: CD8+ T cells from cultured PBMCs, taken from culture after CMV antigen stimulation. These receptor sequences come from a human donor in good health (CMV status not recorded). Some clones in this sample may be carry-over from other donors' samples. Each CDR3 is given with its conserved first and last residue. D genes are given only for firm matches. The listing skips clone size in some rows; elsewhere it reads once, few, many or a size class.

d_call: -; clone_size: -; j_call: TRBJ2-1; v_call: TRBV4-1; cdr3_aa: CASSQARGPGPYNEQFF; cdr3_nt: TGCGCCAGCAGCCAAGCTAGGGGACCAGGCCCCTACAATGAGCAGTTCTTC
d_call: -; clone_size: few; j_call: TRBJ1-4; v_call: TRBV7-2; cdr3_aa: CASTLTTATNEKLFF; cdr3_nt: TGTGCCAGCACCCTTACAACGGCAACTAATGAAAAACTGTTTTTT
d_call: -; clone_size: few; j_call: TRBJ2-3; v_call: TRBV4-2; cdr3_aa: CASSQEEQPNTDTQYF; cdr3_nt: TGTGCCAGCAGCCAAGAAGAGCAACCAAACACAGATACGCAGTATTTT
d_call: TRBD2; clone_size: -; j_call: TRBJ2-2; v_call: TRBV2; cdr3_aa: CASLRERESGELFF; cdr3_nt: TGTGCCAGCCTCAGGGAGCGGGAATCCGGGGAGCTGTTTTTT
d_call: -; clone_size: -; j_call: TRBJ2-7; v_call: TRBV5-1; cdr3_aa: CASSLASNLEQYF; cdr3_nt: TGCGCCAGCAGCTTGGCCTCGAACCTGGAGCAGTACTTC
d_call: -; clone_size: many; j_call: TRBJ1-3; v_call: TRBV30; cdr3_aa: CAWKASGNTIYF; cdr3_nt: TGTGCCTGGAAGGCTTCTGGAAACACCATATATTTT
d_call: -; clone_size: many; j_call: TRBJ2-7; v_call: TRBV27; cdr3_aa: CASSLGRAYEQYF; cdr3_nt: TGTGCCAGCAGTTTAGGTAGGGCCTACGAGCAGTACTTC
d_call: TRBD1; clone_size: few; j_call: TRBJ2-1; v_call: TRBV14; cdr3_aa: CASSLRTGENNEQFF; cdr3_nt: TGTGCCAGCAGCCTCCGGACAGGGGAAAACAATGAGCAGTTCTTC
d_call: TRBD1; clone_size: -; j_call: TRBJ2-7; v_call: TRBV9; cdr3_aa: CASSPHRGKRTYEQYF; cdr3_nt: TGTGCCAGCAGCCCCCACAGGGGAAAGAGGACCTACGAGCAGTACTTC
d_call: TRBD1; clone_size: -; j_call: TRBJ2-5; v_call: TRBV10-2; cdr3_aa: CASSAPGQGAQQETQYF; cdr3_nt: TGCGCCAGCAGTGCACCGGGACAGGGGGCACAACAAGAGACCCAGTACTTC
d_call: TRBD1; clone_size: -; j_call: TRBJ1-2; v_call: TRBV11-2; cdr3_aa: CAPQGETGTNYGYTF; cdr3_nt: TGTGCCCCCCAGGGTGAGACAGGGACTAACTATGGCTACACCTTC
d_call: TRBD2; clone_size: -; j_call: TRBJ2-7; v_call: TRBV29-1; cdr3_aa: CSVEAGAYEQYF; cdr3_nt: TGCAGCGTTGAGGCGGGGGCCTACGAGCAGTACTTC
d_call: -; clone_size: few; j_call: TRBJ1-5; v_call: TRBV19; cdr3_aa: CAANRDGFSNQPQHF; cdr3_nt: TGTGCAGCAAACAGGGACGGATTTAGCAATCAGCCCCAGCATTTT
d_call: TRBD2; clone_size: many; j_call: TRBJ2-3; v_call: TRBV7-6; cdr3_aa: CASAESSGSTDTQYF; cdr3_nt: TGTGCCAGCGCGGAGAGTAGCGGGAGTACAGATACGCAGTATTTT
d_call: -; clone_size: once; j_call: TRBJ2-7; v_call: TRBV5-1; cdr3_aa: CASSYQSNSYEQYF; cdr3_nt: TGCGCCAGCAGCTACCAATCTAACTCCTACGAGCAGTACTTC
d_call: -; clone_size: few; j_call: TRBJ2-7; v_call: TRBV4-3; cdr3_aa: CASSPSPTITYEQYF; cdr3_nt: TGCGCCAGCAGCCCCTCTCCAACCATTACCTACGAGCAGTACTTC
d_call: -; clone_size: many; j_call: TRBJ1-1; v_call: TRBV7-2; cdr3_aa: CASSPPQAGTEAFF; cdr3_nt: TGTGCCAGCAGCCCACCGCAGGCGGGCACTGAAGCTTTCTTT
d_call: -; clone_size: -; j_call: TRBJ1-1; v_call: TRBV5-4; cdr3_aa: CASRDPWGETEAFF; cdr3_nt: TGTGCCAGCAGGGACCCGTGGGGGGAAACTGAAGCTTTCTTT
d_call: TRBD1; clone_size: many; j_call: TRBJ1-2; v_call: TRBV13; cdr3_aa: CASSFQGEVYGYTF; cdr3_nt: TGTGCCAGCAGCTTCCAGGGGGAGGTCTATGGCTACACCTTC
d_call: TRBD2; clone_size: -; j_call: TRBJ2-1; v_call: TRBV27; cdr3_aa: CASSLWQAGAKNEQFF; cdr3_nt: TGTGCCAGCAGCTTATGGCAAGCGGGGGCCAAAAATGAGCAGTTCTTC
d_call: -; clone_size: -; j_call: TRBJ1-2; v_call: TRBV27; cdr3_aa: CASSSVGSGYGYTF; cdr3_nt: TGTGCCAGCAGCTCAGTAGGGAGTGGCTATGGCTACACCTTC
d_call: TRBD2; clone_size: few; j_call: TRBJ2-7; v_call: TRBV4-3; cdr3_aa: CASSKRLAGSYEQYF; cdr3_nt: TGCGCCAGCAGCAAACGACTAGCGGGTTCCTACGAGCAGTACTTC
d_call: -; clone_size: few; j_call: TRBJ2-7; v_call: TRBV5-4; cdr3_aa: CASSLGSAYEQYF; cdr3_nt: TGTGCCAGCAGCTTGGGGTCAGCCTACGAGCAGTACTTC
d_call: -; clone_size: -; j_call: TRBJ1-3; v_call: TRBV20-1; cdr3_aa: CSARDREGKPGNTIYF; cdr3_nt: TGCAGTGCTAGAGATCGGGAAGGAAAGCCTGGAAACACCATATATTTT
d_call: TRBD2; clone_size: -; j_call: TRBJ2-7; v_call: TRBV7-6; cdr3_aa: CASSPPTSGSYEQYF; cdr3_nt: TGTGCCAGCAGCCCTCCGACTAGCGGGAGTTACGAGCAGTACTTC
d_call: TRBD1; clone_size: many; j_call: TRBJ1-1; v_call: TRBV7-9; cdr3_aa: CASSLSMTGGSEAFF; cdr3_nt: TGTGCCAGCAGCTTATCGATGACAGGGGGCTCTGAAGCTTTCTTT
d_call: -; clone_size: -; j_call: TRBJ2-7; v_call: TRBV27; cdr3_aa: CASRQGGSHEQYF; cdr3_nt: TGTGCCAGCAGACAGGGAGGGAGTCACGAGCAGTACTTC
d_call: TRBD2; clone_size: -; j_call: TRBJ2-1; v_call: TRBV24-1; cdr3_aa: CATSDSSGTSRNEQFF; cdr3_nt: TGTGCCACCAGTGATTCTTCCGGGACTAGCCGGAATGAGCAGTTCTTC
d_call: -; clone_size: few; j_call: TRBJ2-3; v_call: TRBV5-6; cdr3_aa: CASRGGQSLALTDTQYF; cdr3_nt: TGTGCTTCACGTGGGGGACAAAGTCTGGCCCTCACAGATACGCAGTATTTT